Shown below are 8 T cell receptor beta chains from a single sample sequenced in a study of memory B cells and T cells in multiple sclerosis. After stimulus-free culture, autoproliferating CFSE-dim and non-proliferating CFSE-high T cells were sequenced separately. Replicate wells were pooled after 6 to 8 days of stimulus-free culture of some 55 million CFSE-labeled PBMCs. Only in-frame clones appear in the TCRdb table, and some are missing; sequencing was by immunoSEQ multiplex PCR. The sample has 300 or so clones; 70% to 90% are singletons. Antigens for these TCRs are unknown. The specimen was PBMCs from blood kept in culture. The receptors were gathered from a human donor with multiple sclerosis.

J is TRBJ2-1 and V is TRBV9, with D tentatively TRBD2 (5 bases). The CDR3 covers 16 residues. Trimming took off 0 bases at V and 3 bases at J, with 13 bases between the two ends. Germline-derived CDR1 and CDR2 are SGDLS and YYNGEE. The CDR3 is CASSVGGDPLYNEQFF. The CDR3 nucleotides are TGTGCCAGCAGCGTAGGGGGAGATCCTCTCTACAATGAGCAGTTCTTC. Full variable domain (rest looked up from reference TRBV9 and TRBJ2-1): DSGVTQTPKHLITATGQRVTLRCSPRSGDLSVYWYQQSLDQGLQFLIQYYNGEERAKGNILERFSAQQFPDLHSELNLSSLELGDSALYFCASSVGGDPLYNEQFFGPGTRLTVL.

On this clone: An end of the junction differs from the germline gene, which may be a read error. Written as DNA, the CDR3 is TGTGCTAGCAGCTTAGGAACTGTAGGCCCCCTAGAGAATGAGCAGTTCTTC. Translation: CASSLGTVGPLENEQFF. This chain uses TRBV7-7 with TRBJ2-1; the D is unclear. CDR3 length: 17 residues. From germline, CDR1 is SSHAT and CDR2 FNYEAQ (reference sequence).

The gene calls are TRBV6-1 and TRBJ2-7; 7 positions agree with TRBD2. J lost 2 bases, V lost 4 bases, and 5 bases had no gene match. Germline values: CDR1 MNHNS, CDR2 SASEGT. The length of the CDR3 is 14 residues. The CDR3 spells CASSGGGVPYEQYF. The CDR3 nucleotides are TGTGCCAGCAGTGGCGGGGGAGTCCCCTACGAGCAGTACTTC.

The V call is TRBV19, the J call TRBJ2-1; D may be TRBD2 (7 bases). The CDR3 covers 17 residues. V lost 1 base and J lost 1, with 14 bases in between. Germline V CDR1 and CDR2: LNHDA, SQIVND (reference sequence). The DNA of the CDR3 is TGTGCCAGTAGTATAGGCGGGGGCGGCATGTCCTACAATGAGCAGTTCTTC. It is translated as CASSIGGGGMSYNEQFF.

The chain uses TRBV9 and TRBJ2-7; 9 bases are a match to TRBD2. Germline CDR1 reads SGDLS; CDR2 reads YYNGEE. The V segment lost 3 bases and the J segment 2 bases; nucleotides outside the gene matches: 3. CDR3 length: 14 amino acids. The CDR3 bases are TGTGCCAGCAGCGAGGGACTAGCTACCTACGAGCAGTACTTC. Protein product: CASSEGLATYEQYF.

With respect to this clone: In the same sample, other DNA sequences code for this CDR3. The CDR3 nucleotides read TGTGCCAGCAGCCTGGACGGCGGGGTAAGAGGTCAGCCCCAGCATTTT. Translation gives CASSLDGGVRGQPQHF. The rearrangement uses TRBV5-4 and TRBJ1-5; D remains ambiguous. This CDR3 is 16 amino acids long. CDR1 is SGHNT and CDR2 is YYREEE in the germline V gene (reference sequence). The germline V and J ends were trimmed by 4 bases and 6 bases, with 20 bases remaining between them.

The chain links TRBV21-1 to TRBJ1-6. TRBV21-1 is a known pseudogene. The CDR3 runs to 18 residues. This CDR3 is CASSFAVAHIHHNSPLHF. For the CDR3, the DNA is TGTGCCAGCAGTTTTGCTGTAGCACACATACATCATAATTCACCCCTCCACTTT.

The CDR3 bases are TGTGCCAGCAGCTCGTCTCAGGGGACTAACTATGGCTACACCTTC. Protein sequence: CASSSSQGTNYGYTF. The J gene is TRBJ1-2, the V gene TRBV11-2; weak D call: TRBD1 (6 bases). The CDR3 is 15 residues long. Per the germline V gene, CDR1 is SGHAT and CDR2 is FQNNGV. Trimming shortened V by 4 bases and J by 0 bases, and 12 bases separated the two germline ends. Full variable domain (remainder filled in from reference TRBV11-2 and TRBJ1-2): EAGVAQSPRYKIIEKRQSVAFWCNPISGHATLYWYQQILGQGPKLLIQFQNNGVVDDSQLPKDRFSAERLKGVDSTLKIQPAKLEDSAVYLCASSSSQGTNYGYTFGSGTRLTVV.